One and the same sample provided the 28 T cell receptor beta chains below, sequenced in a study of T cells expressing NK-cell markers. TCRdb reanalyzed the 5' RACE reads, giving one entry per CDR3 protein sequence and no DNA. The specimen's table records about 550,000 distinct CDR3 sequences. Material: blood T cells: a sorted CD56 or NKG2C T cell subset, CD4+ or CD8+ T cells, or bulk PBMC T cells (not recorded which). These receptors came from a man aged 18 to 30 in good health.

The chain links TRBV18 to TRBJ2-7; TCRdb selects TRBD2, and the lack of DNA leaves this call unchecked. This CDR3 has 14 residues. Looked up from germline, CDR1 is KGHSH and CDR2 is LQKENI. CDR3 in amino acids: CASSPPALSYEQYF.

The J gene is TRBJ1-6, the V gene TRBV12-3 or TRBV12-4; TCRdb proposes TRBD1, but this gene call is untestable without DNA. CDR3 length: 15 amino acids. CDR3 residues: CASSLGTVYNSPLHF.

The chain is built from TRBV29-1 and TRBJ1-1. The CDR3 has 11 amino acids. CDR1 is SQVTM, CDR2 ANQGSEA, per germline. The CDR3 spells CSVAIDTEAFF.

The V and J genes are TRBV29-1 and TRBJ1-4; TCRdb designates TRBD1, a call that cannot be tested without DNA. CDR1 SQVTM and CDR2 ANQGSEA come from the germline V gene. This CDR3 region has 15 residues. The CDR3: CSVVGDSLQRGKLFF.

V usage is TRBV7-9 and J usage is TRBJ2-2; TCRdb outputs TRBD2, but without DNA this stays unchecked. CDR3 length equals 13 residues. Per germline, CDR1 SEHNR and CDR2 FQNEAQ (reference sequence). The CDR3 loop reads CVIQQTGAGELFF.

The V call is TRBV29-1, the J call TRBJ1-1; without DNA, the TCRdb call of TRBD1 cannot be checked. The CDR3 covers 15 residues. Germline V lookup: CDR1 SQVTM, CDR2 ANQGSEA. CDR3 protein: CSVVSGQGIYTEAFF. Drawing the rest from reference TRBV29-1 and TRBJ1-1, the complete variable domain is SAVISQKPSRDICQRGTSLTIQCQVDSQVTMMFWYRQQPGQSLTLIATANQGSEATYESGFVIDKFPISRPNLTFSTLTVSNMSPEDSSIYLCSVVSGQGIYTEAFFGQGTRLTVV.

The V gene is TRBV5-5, the J gene TRBJ2-2; TCRdb's assignment of TRBD2 cannot be checked, as there is no DNA. CDR3 length: 16 amino acids. Looked up from germline, CDR1 is SGHKS and CDR2 is YYEKEE (reference sequence). The CDR3 sequence: CASSLLGLTNTGELFF.

The chain couples TRBV12-3 or TRBV12-4 to TRBJ2-5. The CDR3 is 14 residues long. CDR3 loop: CASSALGVQETQYF.

The gene calls are TRBV29-1 and TRBJ2-3; the TCRdb D gene call, TRBD1, has no DNA to confirm it. The V gene's germline CDR1 is SQVTM and CDR2 ANQGSEA. This CDR3 has 15 amino acids. This CDR3 is CSVVKTGSSTDTQYF.

The chain recombines TRBV6-5 with TRBJ2-1; TCRdb lists TRBD1, though no DNA is available to test this call. CDR1 is MNHEY and CDR2 is SVGAGI in the germline V gene. This CDR3 is 15 amino acids long. CDR3 region: CASSYRSTSGNEQFF.

V gene TRBV6-1 combines with J gene TRBJ2-5. This CDR3 contains 12 residues. Germline V gives CDR1 MNHNS, CDR2 SASEGT. The CDR3 sequence is CASEQVQETQYF.

This sequence joins TRBV21-1 and TRBJ2-7; lacking DNA, the TRBD2 call made by TCRdb goes unchecked. TRBV21-1 is described as a pseudogene. The CDR3 is 12 amino acids. This CDR3 is CASGGLPYEQYF.

The chain is built from TRBV24-1 and TRBJ2-3. Germline loops: CDR1 KGHDR, CDR2 SFDVKD. This CDR3 contains 13 residues. The CDR3 loop is CATSDPTRDTQYF.

The chain carries TRBV27 and TRBJ2-1; TCRdb returns TRBD2, unconfirmable since there is no DNA. Per the germline V gene, CDR1 is MNHEY and CDR2 is SMNVEV (reference sequence). The CDR3 extends over 13 amino acids. CDR3: CASRGGVLNEQFF.

The chain recombines TRBV4-3 with TRBJ1-4; TCRdb proposes TRBD1, but this gene call is untestable without DNA. Germline loops: CDR1 LGHNA, CDR2 YSLEER. The CDR3 spans 14 residues. Here the CDR3 reads CASSRDRGMEKLFF.

The genes are TRBV11-2 and TRBJ2-2. The germline CDR1 and CDR2 sequences are SGHAT and FQNNGV. The length of the CDR3 is 18 residues. The CDR3 reads CASSLVPGNFANTGELFF.

The CDR3 spells CASTLDGSNQPQHF. The genes are TRBV12-3 or TRBV12-4 and TRBJ1-5. The CDR3 runs 14 residues.

V is TRBV27 and J is TRBJ1-2; TCRdb selects TRBD1, and the lack of DNA leaves this call unchecked. Germline V gene lookup returns CDR1 MNHEY and CDR2 SMNVEV (reference sequence). The CDR3 is 17 amino acids. Here the CDR3 reads CASSLSTVQGYRYGYTF.

The J gene is TRBJ2-7, the V gene TRBV11-1; the TCRdb D gene call, TRBD1, has no DNA to confirm it. Germline V gene data show CDR1 as SGHAT and CDR2 as FQDESV (reference sequence). The CDR3 length is 18 residues. CDR3 region: CASSRFSLRDRAPYEQYF. The variable domain in full, with the rest retrieved from reference TRBV11-1 and TRBJ2-7, is EAEVAQSPRYKITEKSQAVAFWCDPISGHATLYWYRQILGQGPELLVQFQDESVVDDSQLPKDRFSAERLKGVDSTLKIQPAELGDSAMYLCASSRFSLRDRAPYEQYFGPGTRLTVT.

The chain links TRBV5-1 to TRBJ2-1; TCRdb's D gene call, TRBD1, goes unchecked for lack of DNA. This CDR3 has 15 residues. Germline V CDR1 and CDR2: SGHRS, YFSETQ. The CDR3 here is CASSIQTGDYNEQFF.

The V call is TRBV2, the J call TRBJ2-7; as DNA is missing, the TRBD2 call by TCRdb cannot be tested. CDR1 is SNHLY and CDR2 is FYNNEI in the germline V gene. CDR3 length equals 14 residues. CDR3 residues: CASSEGFGRNEQYF.

The chain couples TRBV20-1 to TRBJ1-4; without DNA, the TCRdb call of TRBD1 cannot be checked. The CDR3 sequence is 14 residues long. CDR1 and CDR2 from the germline V gene are DFQATT and SNEGSKA (reference sequence). The CDR3 here is CSASGGSTNEKLFF.

V usage is TRBV29-1 and J usage is TRBJ2-1. The CDR3 has 13 amino acids. Germline V lookup: CDR1 SQVTM, CDR2 ANQGSEA. CDR3 sequence reads: CSSNTVGYNEQFF.

The chain has TRBV28 and TRBJ2-7. Germline CDR1 and CDR2: MDHEN and SYDVKM. The CDR3 is made up of 14 amino acids. CDR3 sequence: CASSLGLEPYEQYF.

The V and J genes are TRBV5-1 and TRBJ1-4; the D call of TRBD1 rests on TCRdb alone, since no DNA is present to check it. The CDR3 loop spans 16 amino acids. From germline, CDR1 is SGHRS and CDR2 YFSETQ. This CDR3 reads CASSSRLGRVNEKLFF.

This rearrangement joins TRBV12-3 or TRBV12-4 to TRBJ2-7; TCRdb reports TRBD2, a call that lacks DNA to check it against. CDR3 length: 15 amino acids. CDR3 protein: CASSRGTSGTYEQYF.

The chain's CDR3 is CASSYLGLAHNEQFF. The chain joins TRBV6-5 to TRBJ2-1; TCRdb names TRBD2, which stays unverified in the absence of DNA. Germline V lookup: CDR1 MNHEY, CDR2 SVGAGI. The CDR3 sequence is 15 residues long.

The chain combines TRBV7-2 with TRBJ2-7; no DNA is available, so the TRBD2 call from TCRdb remains unchecked. The germline V gene encodes CDR1 SGHTA and CDR2 FQGNSA. This CDR3 contains 15 residues. The CDR3 region is CASSYKRDANYEQYF.